The clone carrying this T cell receptor beta chain occurred once. The target antigen is unknown. This sample stems from a study of Ad26.COV2.S vaccination and SARS-CoV-2 variants. In the study overall: Trial arm assignment for the donor was COV1001 Ad26.COV2.S. Notes on the study in general: Spike-specific TCR breadth ran higher among vaccine recipients than placebo recipients. Spike-specific responses of CD8+ and CD4+ T cells were reported to display substantial breadth after vaccination.

Treatment reported: 19 received Ad26.COV2.S at low or high dose, single or two shots; a few received placebo; per-sample allocation not given. Collection of samples fell on day 63 after the first vaccine or placebo injection. The table came from immunoSEQ multiplex PCR; TCRdb's copy has only in-frame clones and leaves some out. The sample carries some 350,000 clones, around 90% recorded once. V shed 2 bases and J 7 bases; nucleotides not matched to a gene: 2. Germline CDR1 reads MNHNY; CDR2 reads SVGAGI (reference sequence). This CDR3 is built from 13 residues. The material sequenced was peripheral blood, taken in a trial of Ad26.COV2.S vaccine versus placebo. The chain combines TRBV6-6 with TRBJ2-1, with TRBD2 identical over 7 bases. This TCR was recovered from a person between 18 and 59 years old who received the Ad26.COV2.S COVID-19 vaccine or a placebo. Here the CDR3 reads CASSYGGGNEQFF. The CDR3 bases are TGTGCCAGCAGTTACGGGGGGGGGAATGAGCAGTTCTTC.